These T cell receptor beta chains were read from a single sample in a study of T-cell memory formation after mild COVID-19. TCRdb fed the 5' RACE reads into MiXCR, producing one record per CDR3 protein. In the table there are about 180,000 distinct CDR3 sequences, approximately 16% of which are singletons. The specimen was PBMCs or a T cell subset sorted from them (not recorded which). The receptors derive from an adult woman who had mild COVID-19 (a few samples of this study predate the infection). Cell type and time point are not known. Both conserved end residues are part of each CDR3. D genes are given only for firm matches. Rows give clone size only sometimes, using once, few, many, or a class for an expanded clone.

cdr3_nt cdr3_aa j_call v_call d_call clone_size
TGTGCCAGCAGCTTAGTGGGACAGGGAGGCTACGAGCAGTACTTC CASSLVGQGGYEQYF TRBJ2-7 TRBV11-2 TRBD1 -
TGTGCCAGCAGCTTTTCGACTAGCGGGAGGGAAGGGACGCAGTATTTT CASSFSTSGREGTQYF TRBJ2-3 TRBV7-6 TRBD2 -
TGCAGTGCTAGCGGTTGGAGGGATGGCTACACCTTC CSASGWRDGYTF TRBJ1-2 TRBV20-1 - few
TGTGCCAGCAGTGACAGATTCTACAATGAGCAGTTCTTC CASSDRFYNEQFF TRBJ2-1 TRBV2 - few
TGTGCCGGGACCGTTGGCGGGAGCGAGAATGAGCAGTTCTTC CAGTVGGSENEQFF TRBJ2-1 TRBV30 TRBD2 -
TGTGCCAGCAGCTTCGGGACCAGACCGGATACGCAGTATTTT CASSFGTRPDTQYF TRBJ2-3 TRBV7-6 - many
TGCAGTGCTCAGACCGGGACAGCGAACAATGAGCATTTCTTC CSAQTGTANNEHFF TRBJ2-1 TRBV20-1 TRBD1 few
TGTGCCAGCAGTTTGGCGATCTGGGGCGGGATTAAGGAGTTCTTC CASSLAIWGGIKEFF TRBJ2-1 TRBV12-3/TRBV12-4 - -
TGTGCCAGCGGGCACGGGGTTTCAGATACGCAGTATTTT CASGHGVSDTQYF TRBJ2-3 TRBV5-4 - -
TGTGCCAGCAGCTTAATCGGCGGGGGAGTGGGGACAGATACGCAGTATTTT CASSLIGGGVGTDTQYF TRBJ2-3 TRBV7-3 TRBD2 few
TGTGCCACCAGTTCGACAGGGGGGTGGGATCAGCCCCAGCATTTT CATSSTGGWDQPQHF TRBJ1-5 TRBV24-1 TRBD1 -
TGTGCCAGCAGGGCGGGCCAGGGGAGCTCCTACGAGCAGTACTTC CASRAGQGSSYEQYF TRBJ2-7 TRBV12-3/TRBV12-4 - -
TGTGCCAGCAGCCTAAATTTGGGGCGTGAAGCTTTCTTT CASSLNLGREAFF TRBJ1-1 TRBV5-6 - few
TGTGCCAGCAGCTCTAGCGGGGACATCTACGAGCAGTACTTC CASSSSGDIYEQYF TRBJ2-7 TRBV7-9 TRBD2 -
TGCGCCAGCAAGGACAGGGAAGGTTTCTACGAGCAGTACTTC CASKDREGFYEQYF TRBJ2-7 TRBV5-1 TRBD1 few
TGTGCCAGCAGCTTAGGGGACTCCTCCTACAATGAGCAGTTCTTC CASSLGDSSYNEQFF TRBJ2-1 TRBV7-6 - many
TGTGCCAGCAGCCAAGGCCTTTCCACCGGGGAGCTGTTTTTT CASSQGLSTGELFF TRBJ2-2 TRBV3-1 - -
TGTGCCAGCAGCCTACCGACAGAAGACGAGCAGTACTTC CASSLPTEDEQYF TRBJ2-7 TRBV7-3 - few
TGCGCCAGCCGTTTACGTTCGTCCGGGCAGAGCTCCTACAATGAGCAGTTCTTC CASRLRSSGQSSYNEQFF TRBJ2-1 TRBV5-1 - few
TGTGCCAGCCGTTGGGGACAGCAGAACACTGAAGCTTTCTTT CASRWGQQNTEAFF TRBJ1-1 TRBV12-3/TRBV12-4 TRBD1 few
TGTGCCAGCTCACCAGAAGGACTAGGAACCAATGAGCAGTTCTTC CASSPEGLGTNEQFF TRBJ2-1 TRBV18 TRBD2 -
TGCGCCAGCAGCTTGGAGCCCGGGCGTCGCGGCTACACCTTC CASSLEPGRRGYTF TRBJ1-2 TRBV5-1 - few
TGTGCCAGCAGCTCCTCTTCCAGGGGGCTAGCCTACGAGCAGTACTTC CASSSSSRGLAYEQYF TRBJ2-7 TRBV7-9 TRBD1 -
TGCAGTGCTAGAGGACTTCCCTATGGCTACACCTTC CSARGLPYGYTF TRBJ1-2 TRBV20-1 - -
TGCGCCAGCAGCCAAGATCGAATGGGGCGCATTCAGTACTTC CASSQDRMGRIQYF TRBJ2-4 TRBV4-3 - -
TGTGCCAGCAGCGTAACCGGGACTAGCGGCGAGCAGTACTTC CASSVTGTSGEQYF TRBJ2-7 TRBV9 TRBD2 many
TGTGCCAGCAGTTTTGTCTTCACAGATACGCAGTATTTT CASSFVFTDTQYF TRBJ2-3 TRBV12-3/TRBV12-4 - -
TGTGCCAGCAGCCATACCGGGGAACCCCTCCACTTT CASSHTGEPLHF TRBJ1-6 TRBV9 - -
TGCAGTGCTAGGGTTGAGGCGGGGCCGAACACTGAAGCTTTCTTT CSARVEAGPNTEAFF TRBJ1-1 TRBV20-1 - few
TGTGCCAGCAGATCGGGAGCGGGGACCGGGGAGCTGTTTTTT CASRSGAGTGELFF TRBJ2-2 TRBV7-9 TRBD2 -
TGCGCCAGCAGCGCGGGGGGGCTCAATGAGCAGTTCTTC CASSAGGLNEQFF TRBJ2-1 TRBV5-1 TRBD2 -
TGTGCCAGCAGCCCCCTAGGTAGCGGGACAGCCTACGAGCAGTACTTC CASSPLGSGTAYEQYF TRBJ2-7 TRBV25-1 - -
TGTGCCAGCAGGAATATGGGGGCCCGCGGGACCCAGTACTTC CASRNMGARGTQYF TRBJ2-5 TRBV6-5 - -
TGTGCCAGCAGTAGACCGGGACAGGGGGCCTATGGCTACACCTTC CASSRPGQGAYGYTF TRBJ1-2 TRBV12-3/TRBV12-4 TRBD1 few
TGTGCCAGCAGCAAAACTAGCGGGAGGGCCGGTGAGCAGTTCTTC CASSKTSGRAGEQFF TRBJ2-1 TRBV3-1 TRBD2 few
TGCAGTGGGGAGGGACAGGTAGCGGCTGAAGCTTTCTTT CSGEGQVAAEAFF TRBJ1-1 TRBV20-1 TRBD1 -
TGTGCCAGCAGTGAATCTGGGACGGGGAACACTGAAGCTTTCTTT CASSESGTGNTEAFF TRBJ1-1 TRBV25-1 - few
TGTGCCAGCAGCCCTACCGGGACTAGCGCCTATACGCAGTATTTT CASSPTGTSAYTQYF TRBJ2-3 TRBV3-1 TRBD2 -